The 20 T cell receptor beta chains below were found in one sample sequenced in a study of shared T cell receptors in the human thymus. The table came from immunoSEQ multiplex PCR; TCRdb's copy has only in-frame clones and leaves some out. This table has 700,000 or so clones, roughly 85% appearing once. The same specimen was also included in a second study, on human thymus T cells.

The sample taken for sequencing was thymocytes. The receptors were gathered from a girl less than two years old with a congenital heart defect.

The CDR3 loop is CASSDSGTSFETQYF. The CDR3, as DNA: TGCGCCAGCAGTGATAGTGGAACTAGCTTCGAGACCCAGTACTTC. The V call is TRBV10-1, the J call TRBJ2-5; D might be TRBD2 (6 bases). From germline, CDR1 is WNHNN and CDR2 SYGVQD (reference sequence). Trimming removed 3 bases from V and 5 bases from J, with 16 bases in between. The CDR3 has 15 residues.

The CDR3 here is CASSRGGIRQGGNYGYTF. DNA for the CDR3: TGCGCCAGCAGCCGAGGCGGCATTAGGCAGGGGGGTAACTATGGCTACACCTTC. V gene TRBV4-3 combines with J gene TRBJ1-2; 7 nucleotides line up with TRBD1. Germline assignment: CDR1 LGHNA and CDR2 YSLEER. This CDR3 spans 18 amino acids. V gave up 4 bases and J gave up 1 base; unmatched junction bases: 15.

This rearrangement joins TRBV29-1 to TRBJ1-4, with a tentative D call TRBD1 (5 bases). Germline V gene lookup returns CDR1 SQVTM and CDR2 ANQGSEA. The CDR3 sequence is 13 residues long. With 3 bases removed from V and 8 bases from J, the gap between germline ends came to 13 bases. The CDR3 region has the DNA TGCAGCGTTGAGTGTCAGGGAATCGAAAAACTGTTTTTT. Translated: CSVECQGIEKLFF.

This chain uses TRBV15 with TRBJ1-1, with D tentatively TRBD1 (5 bases). Trimming took 4 bases from V and 3 from J, leaving 15 bases between them. The CDR3 extends over 15 amino acids. Germline assignment: CDR1 LNHNV and CDR2 YYDKDF (reference sequence). Here the CDR3 DNA reads TGTGCCACCAGCAAACAGTGGGTAGGGGACACTGAAGCTTTCTTT. Translating it yields CATSKQWVGDTEAFF.

This rearrangement joins TRBV9 to TRBJ1-6; D remains unclear. V lost 4 bases, J lost 4 bases, and 6 bases lay in between. Germline CDR1 reads SGDLS; CDR2 reads YYNGEE. The CDR3 is made up of 13 amino acids. CDR3 sequence: CASSTRYNSPLHF. The DNA of the CDR3 is TGTGCCAGCAGCACCAGGTATAATTCACCCCTCCACTTT.

Worth noting for this clone: The same CDR3 is also encoded by other DNA sequences in this sample. CDR3 in DNA: TGTGCCAGCAGCCCGGGCTCTGGAAACACCATATATTTT. Its protein is CASSPGSGNTIYF. V and J are TRBV28 and TRBJ1-3; D gene unclear. Trimming removed 6 bases from V and 0 bases from J, with 6 bases in between. CDR1 is MDHEN and CDR2 is SYDVKM in the germline V gene. CDR3 size: 13 residues.

This clone has only one observation. The V and J genes are TRBV2 and TRBJ2-5; the match to TRBD2 covers 7 bases. The CDR3 totals 15 residues. Germline V gene sequence: CDR1 SNHLY, CDR2 FYNNEI. V lost 0 bases to trimming and J lost 5 bases; unmatched junction nucleotides: 6. CDR3 sequence reads: CASSEASGVEETQYF. The CDR3 bases are TGTGCCAGCAGTGAAGCGAGCGGGGTGGAGGAGACCCAGTACTTC.

This rearrangement joins TRBV18 to TRBJ2-5, with D hard to call. The CDR3 runs 16 residues. CDR1 and CDR2 (germline): KGHSH, LQKENI. V shed 3 bases and J shed 2 bases, with 16 bases lying between them. CDR3 DNA sequence: TGTGCCAGCTCACCCTACCCCCGCCCACAGCAAGAGACCCAGTACTTC. Encoded protein: CASSPYPRPQQETQYF.

The rearrangement joins TRBV5-1 to TRBJ2-7, with 7 bases that match TRBD1. The ends lost 3 bases at V and 4 bases at J; junction bases unmatched: 7. From germline, CDR1 is SGHRS and CDR2 YFSETQ. The CDR3 extends over 14 amino acids. The CDR3 DNA reads as TGCGCCAGCAGCTCAAGGGGGCTGGGGTACGAGCAGTACTTC. Translation gives CASSSRGLGYEQYF.

The V gene is TRBV15, the J gene TRBJ1-2; 8 bases match TRBD1. CDR1 LNHNV and CDR2 YYDKDF come from the germline V gene (reference sequence). With V trimmed by 5 bases and J by 2 bases, 7 bases remained unmatched. The CDR3 is 15 amino acids. The CDR3, as DNA: TGTGCCACCAGCGGGCGACAGGGGACAAACTATGGCTACACCTTC. Translating gives CATSGRQGTNYGYTF.

The gene calls are TRBV5-6 and TRBJ2-1; D may be TRBD1 (7 bases). The CDR3 covers 17 residues. Germline-derived CDR1 and CDR2 are SGHDT and YYEEEE. V was pared by 4 bases and J by 6 bases, with 23 bases between. The CDR3, as DNA: TGTGCCAGCAGCCCTCAGGGGGGCTCGGGCATGGGCAATGAGCAGTTCTTC. This gives the protein CASSPQGGSGMGNEQFF.

The chain couples TRBV5-4 to TRBJ1-1; weak D call: TRBD1 (5 bases). In germline, CDR1 is SGHNT, CDR2 YYREEE (reference sequence). V gave up 1 base and J gave up 4 bases, with 8 bases separating them. The CDR3 extends over 13 amino acids. For the CDR3, the DNA is TGTGCCAGCAGCTTGCGTCAGGGCACTGAAGCTTTCTTT. Translated: CASSLRQGTEAFF. Full variable domain (outside the CDR3, taken from reference TRBV5-4 and TRBJ1-1): ETGVTQSPTHLIKTRGQQVTLRCSSQSGHNTVSWYQQALGQGPQFIFQYYREEENGRGNFPPRFSGLQFPNYSSELNVNALELDDSALYLCASSLRQGTEAFFGQGTRLTVV.

The chain has TRBV15 and TRBJ1-1, with 7 nucleotides matching TRBD1. CDR3 size: 14 residues. With V trimmed by 1 base and J by 6 bases, 5 bases remained unmatched. CDR1 is LNHNV, CDR2 YYDKDF, per germline (reference sequence). CDR3 residues: CATSRVRQGPEAFF. The CDR3 DNA follows: TGTGCCACCAGCAGAGTACGACAGGGACCTGAAGCTTTCTTT.

The chain is built from TRBV7-2 and TRBJ1-1, with 9 bases lining up with TRBD1. After removal of 2 bases from V and 5 bases from J, the junction contained 9 bases not matched to a gene. Germline V gene data show CDR1 as SGHTA and CDR2 as FQGNSA. This CDR3 is 16 amino acids long. The CDR3 protein is CASSLLGGTGFTEAFF. The DNA for the CDR3 is TGTGCCAGCAGCTTATTAGGGGGGACAGGGTTTACTGAAGCTTTCTTT.

This sequence joins TRBV4-2 and TRBJ2-2; 12 bases map to TRBD2. Germline V gene sequence: CDR1 LGHNA, CDR2 YNFKEQ. The CDR3 contains 19 residues. After removal of 0 bases from V and 7 bases from J, the junction contained 12 bases not matched to a gene. This chain's CDR3 is CASSQDVPSGGALGGELFF. In DNA, the CDR3 is TGTGCCAGCAGCCAAGATGTGCCTAGCGGGGGGGCTCTGGGCGGGGAGCTGTTTTTT.

V and J are TRBV9 and TRBJ1-2, with D maybe TRBD1 (5 bases). Germline CDR1 reads SGDLS; CDR2 reads YYNGEE. V was cut by 1 base and J by 6 bases, with 25 bases left in between. The CDR3 totals 18 residues. CDR3 DNA sequence: TGTGCCAGCAGCGTAACCGGCCTAAGGGGCCGAGGAGGGGATGGCTACACCTTC. Translation gives CASSVTGLRGRGGDGYTF.

This chain links TRBV28 with TRBJ1-2; possibly TRBD1 for D (5 bases). V lost 8 bases and J lost 1, with 14 bases in between. CDR3 length: 14 amino acids. CDR1 and CDR2 from the germline V gene are MDHEN and SYDVKM. CDR3 DNA sequence: TGTGCCAGCCTGCGACAGAACTATAACTATGGCTACACCTTC. Its translation is CASLRQNYNYGYTF.

Here the CDR3 DNA reads TGTGCCAGCAGCTTCAGGGACACAAAACCTTATAGCAATCAGCCCCAGCATTTT. Amino acids: CASSFRDTKPYSNQPQHF. The chain is built from TRBV7-8 and TRBJ1-5, with D tentatively TRBD1 (6 bases). The CDR3 consists of 18 residues. Germline V gene sequence: CDR1 SGHVS, CDR2 FQNEAQ. V shed 3 bases and J shed 0 bases, with 18 bases lying between them.

J is TRBJ2-1 and V is TRBV15, with D perhaps matching TRBD1 (7 bases). Trimming took 5 bases from V and 5 from J, leaving 16 bases between them. There are 15 residues in the CDR3. CDR1 and CDR2 from the germline V gene are LNHNV and YYDKDF (reference sequence). The CDR3 region has the DNA TGTGCCACCAGCGGAGGGGGCGCGATCAACAATGAGCAGTTCTTC. It specifies CATSGGGAINNEQFF.

The rearrangement links TRBV10-3 to TRBJ1-3; D gene ambiguous. This CDR3 spans 12 amino acids. With 3 bases removed from V and 7 bases from J, the gap between germline ends came to 7 bases. Germline V gene sequence: CDR1 ENHRY, CDR2 SYGVKD. CDR3 bases: TGTGCCATCAGTGAACACGGGAACACCATATATTTT. Amino acid sequence: CAISEHGNTIYF.